The 3 T cell receptor beta chains in this list originate from one sample, sequenced in a study of blood T cell repertoires in COVID-19. Clones were read by immunoSEQ multiplex PCR, and TCRdb kept only the in-frame ones, dropping some. In the table there are roughly 290,000 clones, about 88% of which are singletons. Sequenced sample: peripheral blood. The source of these receptors is a woman aged 55-70 years with acute or convalescent COVID-19.

The CDR3 nucleotides read TGTGCCTCTAAAGCAGCGGAGAATGAAAAACTGTTTTTT. Residues: CASKAAENEKLFF. V usage is TRBV18 and J usage is TRBJ1-4; no firm D call. This CDR3 spans 13 amino acids. CDR1 is KGHSH and CDR2 is LQKENI in the germline V gene. Between the trimmed V and J ends, which lost 11 bases and 5 bases, there was a span of 15 bases. Full variable domain (outside the CDR3, taken from reference TRBV18 and TRBJ1-4): NAGVMQNPRHLVRRRGQEARLRCSPMKGHSHVYWYRQLPEEGLKFMVYLQKENIIDESGMPKERFSAEFPKEGPSILRIQQVVRGDSAAYFCASKAAENEKLFFGSGTQLSVL.

This clone was detected only a few times. V usage is TRBV6-5 and J usage is TRBJ2-2; TRBD2 might be the D (6 bases). Trimming took off 6 bases at V and 5 bases at J, with 13 bases between the two ends. This CDR3 has 14 amino acids. Per germline, CDR1 MNHEY and CDR2 SVGAGI. The CDR3: CASRFGGTTGELFF. CDR3 nucleotide sequence: TGTGCCAGCAGGTTCGGGGGTACAACCGGGGAGCTGTTTTTT.

CDR3 residues: CSASDWGTPKNIQYF. The CDR3 nucleotides are TGCAGTGCTAGTGATTGGGGGACACCTAAAAACATTCAGTACTTC. The chain has TRBV20-1 and TRBJ2-4; maybe TRBD1 (6 bases). This CDR3 comprises 15 residues. V was pared by 3 bases and J by 4 bases, with 16 bases between. CDR1 and CDR2 from the germline V gene are DFQATT and SNEGSKA (reference sequence).